Following are 22 T cell receptor beta chains from one sample sequenced in a study of cytomegalovirus exposure and HLA in healthy donors. PCR employed 60 Vbeta and 13 Jbeta primers. Sequencing used immunoSEQ multiplex PCR; TCRdb keeps in-frame clones, though not all of them. The sample includes some 120,000 clones, 80% to 90% of them seen just once. The source material was PBMCs. These receptors were taken from a woman aged 18-29 years in good health and CMV-seropositive.

The chain couples TRBV5-1 to TRBJ2-7, with a possible D match to TRBD2 (5 bases). The germline V gene encodes CDR1 SGHRS and CDR2 YFSETQ. This CDR3 region has 13 residues. Trimming took 2 bases from V and 4 from J, leaving 10 bases between them. For the CDR3, the DNA is TGCGCCAGCAGCTTACCTGGGGAGTACGAGCAGTACTTC. Its translation is CASSLPGEYEQYF.

About this clone: At one of its ends the junction is not consistent with the germline gene, which may arise from a read error. The rearrangement uses TRBV7-9 and TRBJ2-5, with a possible D match to TRBD1 (6 bases). There are 14 residues in the CDR3. The V gene's germline CDR1 is SEHNR and CDR2 FQNEAQ (reference sequence). This CDR3 reads CSSSLVGGQETQYF. For the CDR3, the DNA is TGTTCCAGCAGCTTAGTAGGGGGCCAAGAGACCCAGTACTTC.

The rearrangement uses TRBV6-5 and TRBJ2-1; weak D call: TRBD1 (6 bases). The CDR3 runs to 12 residues. CDR1 is MNHEY, CDR2 SVGAGI, per germline. V was pared by 6 bases and J by 7 bases, with 10 bases between. The CDR3 DNA is TGTGCCAGCAGGCCAGGGGATAATGAGCAGTTCTTC. Protein: CASRPGDNEQFF.

V is TRBV6-4 and J is TRBJ2-1, with D perhaps TRBD1 (5 bases). With 0 bases removed from V and 0 bases from J, the gap between germline ends came to 9 bases. The CDR3 length is 16 residues. Germline loops: CDR1 MRHNA, CDR2 SNTAGT. The CDR3 here is CASSDSEQASYNEQFF. The DNA of the CDR3 is TGTGCCAGCAGTGACTCCGAACAGGCCTCCTACAATGAGCAGTTCTTC.

The chain recombines TRBV27 with TRBJ2-2, with 7 bases matching TRBD2. The germline V gene has CDR1 MNHEY and CDR2 SMNVEV (reference sequence). The CDR3 sequence is 15 residues long. V shed 2 bases and J 5 bases; nucleotides not matched to a gene: 5. Here the CDR3 reads CASSLGRGLTGELFF. Here the CDR3 DNA reads TGTGCCAGCAGTTTAGGGCGGGGGTTGACCGGGGAGCTGTTTTTT.

The V gene is TRBV5-1, the J gene TRBJ1-2; no reliable D call. With 0 bases removed from V and 5 bases from J, the gap between germline ends came to 11 bases. Per germline, CDR1 SGHRS and CDR2 YFSETQ. CDR3 length: 14 amino acids. The CDR3, as DNA: TGCGCCAGCAGCTTGGCGACGGGTGGATATGGCTACACCTTC. Translation: CASSLATGGYGYTF.

The V gene is TRBV6-5, the J gene TRBJ2-7, with D unclear. V was clipped by 6 bases and J by 0 bases, with 12 bases between them. The CDR3 extends over 14 amino acids. Germline loops: CDR1 MNHEY, CDR2 SVGAGI. The DNA for the CDR3 is TGTGCCAGCAGCCCCCAACAGATCTCCTACGAGCAGTACTTC. This codes for CASSPQQISYEQYF.

This clone has just one count. The chain combines TRBV6-1 with TRBJ2-2, with 11 bases that match TRBD1. V lost 9 bases, J lost 4 bases, and 4 bases stayed unmatched. Germline lookup yields CDR1 MNHNS and CDR2 SASEGT. The CDR3 has 14 amino acids. CDR3 nucleotide sequence: TGTGCCAGTACCGGGACAGGGGGCACCGGGGAGCTGTTTTTT. Translated, it gives CASTGTGGTGELFF.

This clone was observed a handful of times. The chain joins TRBV7-8 to TRBJ2-7; D gene ambiguous. Germline V gives CDR1 SGHVS, CDR2 FQNEAQ. V lost 5 bases to trimming and J lost 5 bases, with 13 bases between them. This CDR3 is built from 13 residues. CDR3 in amino acids: CASSINQANEQYF. The CDR3 DNA sequence: TGTGCCAGCAGCATTAATCAAGCGAACGAGCAGTACTTC.

Comment on this clone: Additional DNA sequences in this sample encode the identical CDR3. The chain joins TRBV18 to TRBJ2-7; 7 bases fit TRBD1. Trimming removed 3 bases from V and 3 bases from J; junction bases left unmatched: 5. Germline V CDR1 and CDR2: KGHSH, LQKENI. The length of the CDR3 is 14 residues. The CDR3 DNA follows: TGTGCCAGCTCACCCGGGACAGCCAACTACGAGCAGTACTTC. Translating gives CASSPGTANYEQYF.

The V and J genes are TRBV5-1 and TRBJ1-5; D ambiguous. V lost 2 bases and J 3 bases, leaving 12 bases between the germline ends. The CDR3 spans 15 residues. CDR1 SGHRS and CDR2 YFSETQ come from the germline V gene. The CDR3 DNA sequence: TGCGCCAGCAGCTTCGGGGTGGGGAACAATCAGCCCCAGCATTTT. Protein sequence: CASSFGVGNNQPQHF.

The chain carries TRBV11-2 and TRBJ1-1, with 8 positions matching TRBD1. Germline V gene lookup returns CDR1 SGHAT and CDR2 FQNNGV. J gave up 1 base and V 4 bases, and 2 bases lay outside the gene matches. The CDR3 contains 14 residues. CDR3 region: CASSSQGGNTEAFF. As DNA, the CDR3 is TGTGCCAGCAGCTCACAGGGGGGGAACACTGAAGCTTTCTTT.

The V call is TRBV7-2, the J call TRBJ2-7; no firm D call. CDR3 length equals 15 residues. The germline V and J ends were trimmed by 6 bases and 2 bases, with 17 bases remaining between them. Germline CDR1 is SGHTA and CDR2 is FQGNSA. The CDR3 sequence: CASRSSWRRPYEQYF. CDR3 DNA: TGTGCCAGCAGATCAAGCTGGCGGCGGCCCTACGAGCAGTACTTC.

J is TRBJ2-7 and V is TRBV2; D perhaps matches TRBD2 (6 bases). Trimming cost V 7 bases and J 4 bases, with 11 bases left between them. Germline CDR1 SNHLY, CDR2 FYNNEI. This CDR3 spans 12 amino acids. The CDR3 reads CASTGTSYEQYF. DNA of the CDR3: TGTGCCAGCACAGGGACTTCATACGAGCAGTACTTC. Using reference TRBV2 and TRBJ2-7 for the parts outside the CDR3, the full variable domain is EPEVTQTPSHQVTQMGQEVILRCVPISNHLYFYWYRQILGQKVEFLVSFYNNEISEKSEIFDDQFSVERPDGSNFTLKIRSTKLEDSAMYFCASTGTSYEQYFGPGTRLTVT.

The chain combines TRBV11-2 with TRBJ2-2; no clear D gene. The germline V and J ends were trimmed by 2 bases and 3 bases, with 10 bases remaining between them. CDR1 is SGHAT, CDR2 FQNNGV, per germline. This CDR3 spans 15 amino acids. CDR3 in DNA: TGTGCCAGCAGCTTAAGTCAGTTGGACACCGGGGAGCTGTTTTTT. Translation gives CASSLSQLDTGELFF.

This clone was detected once. The chain links TRBV25-1 to TRBJ2-7; D is uncertain. The CDR3 has 12 residues. V was shortened by 5 bases and J by 5 bases, with 10 bases between the two germline ends. Germline V gives CDR1 MGHDK, CDR2 SYGVNS. The CDR3 region is CASSPQIHEQYF. DNA of the CDR3: TGTGCCAGCAGTCCCCAGATTCACGAGCAGTACTTC.

The V and J genes are TRBV7-9 and TRBJ2-2; D is undetermined. Looked up from germline, CDR1 is SEHNR and CDR2 is FQNEAQ (reference sequence). The CDR3 totals 13 residues. V gave up 10 bases and J gave up 5 bases, with 14 bases separating them. The CDR3 loop is CATARKETGELFF. CDR3 nucleotides: TGTGCCACCGCGAGGAAGGAAACCGGGGAGCTGTTTTTT.

This clone was seen only a few times. V usage is TRBV29-1 and J usage is TRBJ2-7, with 7 bases lining up with TRBD1. Germline V gene data show CDR1 as SQVTM and CDR2 as ANQGSEA. Trimming at V came to 4 bases and at J to 4 bases, leaving 1 base not matched to a gene. The CDR3 runs to 11 residues. The CDR3 reads CSVGDRYEQYF. CDR3 nucleotides: TGCAGCGTTGGGGACAGATACGAGCAGTACTTC.

This chain joins TRBV2 and TRBJ1-5; D is possibly TRBD1 (5 bases). V dropped 1 base and J dropped 6 bases, with 7 bases sitting between them. This CDR3 has 13 amino acids. Germline-derived CDR1 and CDR2 are SNHLY and FYNNEI. The CDR3 loop is CASSEVRGQPQHF. DNA of the CDR3: TGTGCCAGCAGTGAAGTAAGGGGTCAGCCCCAGCATTTT. Supplemented by reference TRBV2 and TRBJ1-5, the full variable domain reads EPEVTQTPSHQVTQMGQEVILRCVPISNHLYFYWYRQILGQKVEFLVSFYNNEISEKSEIFDDQFSVERPDGSNFTLKIRSTKLEDSAMYFCASSEVRGQPQHFGDGTRLSIL.

CDR3 residues: CASTNTGLGTEAFF. CDR3 DNA sequence: TGTGCCAGCACCAACACAGGGTTGGGCACTGAAGCTTTCTTT. This chain joins TRBV2 and TRBJ1-1; D is perhaps TRBD1 (6 bases). V gave up 7 bases and J gave up 4 bases, with 16 bases separating them. The CDR3 covers 14 residues. Germline V CDR1 and CDR2: SNHLY, FYNNEI.

This clone was observed a single time. This chain connects TRBV6-5 to TRBJ2-3, with 11 nucleotides matching TRBD2. This CDR3 spans 15 amino acids. V was clipped by 6 bases and J by 6 bases; unmatched bases: 8. The germline CDR1 and CDR2 sequences are MNHEY and SVGAGI. CDR3 in amino acids: CASRTLAGDHDTQYF. In DNA, the CDR3 is TGTGCCAGCAGGACACTAGCGGGGGACCATGATACGCAGTATTTT.

V is TRBV7-6 and J is TRBJ2-5; perhaps TRBD1 as D (5 bases). V lost 1 base and J 5 bases, leaving 17 bases between the germline ends. This CDR3 has 16 residues. The germline gives CDR1 SGHVS, CDR2 FNYEAQ. Written as DNA, the CDR3 is TGTGCCAGCAGCTTAGTAGGTCAGGGTTCTTGGGAGACCCAGTACTTC. Protein product: CASSLVGQGSWETQYF.